The 13 T cell receptor beta chains below all came from one sample that was sequenced in a study of blood T cell repertoires in COVID-19. Here immunoSEQ multiplex PCR was the method, and the copy in TCRdb shows in-frame clones only, minus some. The table has 110,000 to 150,000 clones, approximately 80% seen once. The specimen sequenced was peripheral blood. The receptor set was obtained from a man between 65 and 85 years old who had recovered from COVID-19.

The gene calls are TRBV25-1 and TRBJ2-5, with 9 bases aligning to TRBD2. The J segment lost 0 bases and the V segment lost 4 bases, leaving 6 bases of the junction unmatched. This CDR3 contains 16 residues. Germline CDR1 is MGHDK and CDR2 is SYGVNS. Written as DNA, the CDR3 is TGTGCCAGCAGTGCCCCTAGCGGGAAGTACCAAGAGACCCAGTACTTC. Protein product: CASSAPSGKYQETQYF.

The genes are TRBV2 and TRBJ2-4, with a tentative D call TRBD2 (6 bases). V lost 6 bases to trimming and J lost 0 bases, with 9 bases between them. Germline CDR1 and CDR2: SNHLY and FYNNEI. There are 14 residues in the CDR3. In DNA, the CDR3 is TGTGCCAGCAGGGGAGGAGAAGCCAAAAACATTCAGTACTTC. Its translation is CASRGGEAKNIQYF.

This chain connects TRBV6-5 to TRBJ2-2; perhaps TRBD1 as D (6 bases). There are 15 residues in the CDR3. V dropped 1 base and J dropped 3 bases, with 9 bases sitting between them. CDR1 is MNHEY and CDR2 is SVGAGI in the germline V gene. CDR3 amino acids: CASSYFSGDTGELFF. The CDR3 bases are TGTGCCAGCAGTTACTTCTCAGGGGACACCGGGGAGCTGTTTTTT.

The chain uses TRBV12-3 or TRBV12-4 and TRBJ1-3, with unresolved D. The CDR3 consists of 12 residues. Trimming pared 1 base from V and 6 bases from J, leaving 4 bases between. The CDR3 coding sequence is TGTGCCAGCAGTTTAGGGCCAAACACCATATATTTT. It yields the protein CASSLGPNTIYF.

The chain recombines TRBV30 with TRBJ1-4; D may be TRBD1 (6 bases). The germline V gene encodes CDR1 GTSNPN and CDR2 SVGIG (reference sequence). The CDR3 extends over 13 amino acids. Trimming shortened V by 2 bases and J by 7 bases, and 11 bases separated the two germline ends. CDR3 region: CAWSQGGVEKLFF. CDR3 DNA: TGTGCCTGGAGTCAAGGGGGGGTTGAAAAACTGTTTTTT.

This clone was seen only once. CDR3 DNA sequence: TGTGCCAGCAGCCAGGGGACTAGCGGGAGGAACGAGCAGTACTTC. This sequence encodes CASSQGTSGRNEQYF. V usage is TRBV5-8 and J usage is TRBJ2-7, with TRBD2 matching over 15 bases. The CDR3 totals 15 residues. Germline V gene sequence: CDR1 SGHTS, CDR2 YDEGEE. Trimming took 4 bases from V and 5 from J; bases not matched to a gene: 4.

The chain is built from TRBV6-5 and TRBJ1-1, with TRBD1 matching 9 bases. After removal of 4 bases from V and 2 bases from J, the junction contained 5 bases not matched to a gene. This CDR3 has 15 amino acids. Germline CDR1 is MNHEY and CDR2 is SVGAGI. CDR3 sequence reads: CASSSTGGGNTEAFF. The DNA of the CDR3 is TGTGCCAGCAGTTCCACAGGGGGCGGTAACACTGAAGCTTTCTTT.

The chain is built from TRBV6-6 and TRBJ2-7; the match to TRBD1 covers 8 bases. The germline gives CDR1 MNHNY, CDR2 SVGAGI (reference sequence). The CDR3 sequence is 14 residues long. With V trimmed by 5 bases and J by 4 bases, 7 bases remained unmatched. CDR3 in amino acids: CASSDTGGGYEQYF. The DNA of the CDR3 is TGTGCCAGCAGTGACACAGGGGGTGGGTACGAGCAGTACTTC.

The chain links TRBV29-1 to TRBJ2-2; TRBD1 agrees at 7 bases. The V gene end was trimmed by 8 bases and the J gene end by 4 bases; junction bases not matched to a gene: 7. The CDR3 spans 13 residues. CDR1 is SQVTM, CDR2 ANQGSEA, per germline. The CDR3 loop is CSLMDRFTGELFF. In nucleotides, the CDR3 is TGCAGCCTCATGGACAGGTTCACCGGGGAGCTGTTTTTT.

This chain joins TRBV9 and TRBJ2-7; the match to TRBD2 covers 9 bases. This CDR3 comprises 15 residues. Looked up from germline, CDR1 is SGDLS and CDR2 is YYNGEE. With 0 bases clipped from V and 5 bases from J, the junction kept 6 bases outside the gene matches. The DNA for the CDR3 is TGTGCCAGCAGCGTAGCCGCGGGAGGGCCTCACGAGCAGTACTTC. Its protein product is CASSVAAGGPHEQYF.

The chain recombines TRBV12-3 or TRBV12-4 with TRBJ2-7, with D uncertain. V shed 1 base and J shed 4 bases, with 8 bases lying between them. This CDR3 is built from 13 residues. The CDR3 DNA is TGTGCCAGCAGTTTAGACACCGGGTACGAGCAGTACTTC. Residues: CASSLDTGYEQYF.

V is TRBV9 and J is TRBJ1-1; D may be TRBD1 (6 bases). The CDR3 has 14 residues. Per the germline V gene, CDR1 is SGDLS and CDR2 is YYNGEE. V shed 3 bases and J shed 6 bases, with 15 bases lying between them. This CDR3 is CASSAGQSRAEAFF. CDR3 coding DNA: TGTGCCAGCAGCGCTGGACAGTCGAGGGCTGAAGCTTTCTTT.

This rearrangement joins TRBV4-3 to TRBJ1-1, with 10 bases aligning to TRBD1. Germline loops: CDR1 LGHNA, CDR2 YSLEER. This CDR3 has 16 residues. Trimming removed 3 bases from V and 0 bases from J; junction bases left unmatched: 4. The CDR3 region is CASSHGTGDMNTEAFF. As DNA, the CDR3 is TGCGCCAGCAGCCATGGGACAGGGGATATGAACACTGAAGCTTTCTTT.